The clone carrying this TCR beta chain occurred a few times. Its cognate antigen is unknown. Quantitative molecular-barcoded 5'-RACE generated the TCR beta libraries. TCRdb itself ran the 5' RACE reads through MiXCR, one entry per CDR3 protein. The sample has a few hundred thousand distinct CDR3 sequences; 20% to 25% are singletons. This specimen belongs to a study of CD8 T cells in ankylosing spondylitis. Overall study findings and caveats: As reported, disease-linked clones showed significant enrichment in matched ankylosing spondylitis synovial fluid. Earlier authors reported some of these motif variants in reactive arthritis synovial fluid and blood.

This receptor was taken from a female donor with ankylosing spondylitis or in good health (not recorded which). Sequencing was carried out using blood, either unsorted or a sorted T cell fraction (not recorded which).

CDR3 protein: CAISESGLEWGNQPQHF. CDR3 bases: TGTGCCATCAGTGAGTCTGGACTCGAATGGGGGAATCAGCCCCAGCATTTT. V is TRBV10-3 and J is TRBJ1-5; D is possibly TRBD1 (5 bases). Trimming removed 0 bases at V and 4 bases at J, with 16 bases between. Germline loops: CDR1 ENHRY, CDR2 SYGVKD. This CDR3 spans 17 amino acids.